This T cell receptor (beta chain) appears in the sequencing data of a study of blood T cell repertoires in COVID-19. CDR1 is SGHTA, CDR2 FQGNSA, per germline. Trimming took 4 bases from V and 5 from J; bases not matched to a gene: 8. The CDR3 covers 17 residues. Profiled with immunoSEQ multiplex PCR; TCRdb holds only in-frame clones, not every one. The sample lists about 240,000 clones, roughly 80% occurring once. Sequenced: peripheral blood. The sequence derives from a woman aged 18-29 years with acute or convalescent COVID-19. V gene TRBV7-2 combines with J gene TRBJ2-1; 13 bases are shared with TRBD2. CDR3 loop: CASSSGLAGLTNNEQFF. As DNA, the CDR3 is TGTGCCAGCAGCTCGGGACTAGCGGGGCTAACAAACAATGAGCAGTTCTTC.